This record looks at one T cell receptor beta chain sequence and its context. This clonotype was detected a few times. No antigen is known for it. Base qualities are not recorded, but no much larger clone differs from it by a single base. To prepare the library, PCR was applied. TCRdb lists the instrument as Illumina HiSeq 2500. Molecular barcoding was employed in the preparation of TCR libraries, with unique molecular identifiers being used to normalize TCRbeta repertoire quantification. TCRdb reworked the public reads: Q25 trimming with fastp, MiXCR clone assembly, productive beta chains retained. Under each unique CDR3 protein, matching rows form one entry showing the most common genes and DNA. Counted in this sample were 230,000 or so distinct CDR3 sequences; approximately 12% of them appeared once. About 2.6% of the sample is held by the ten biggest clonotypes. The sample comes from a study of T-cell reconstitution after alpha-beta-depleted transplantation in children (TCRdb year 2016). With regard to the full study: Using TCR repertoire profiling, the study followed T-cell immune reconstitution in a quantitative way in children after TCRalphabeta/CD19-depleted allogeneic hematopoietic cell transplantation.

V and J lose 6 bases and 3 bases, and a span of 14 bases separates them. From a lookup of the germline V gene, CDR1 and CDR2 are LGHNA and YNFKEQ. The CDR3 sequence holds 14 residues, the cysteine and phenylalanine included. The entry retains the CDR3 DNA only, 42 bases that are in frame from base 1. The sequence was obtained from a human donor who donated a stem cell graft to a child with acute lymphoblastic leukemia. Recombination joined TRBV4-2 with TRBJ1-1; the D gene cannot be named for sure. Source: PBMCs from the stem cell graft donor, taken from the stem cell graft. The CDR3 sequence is CASSYGIQDTEAFF. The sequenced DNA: TGTGCCAGCAGTTACGGGATCCAGGACACTGAAGCTTTCTTT.